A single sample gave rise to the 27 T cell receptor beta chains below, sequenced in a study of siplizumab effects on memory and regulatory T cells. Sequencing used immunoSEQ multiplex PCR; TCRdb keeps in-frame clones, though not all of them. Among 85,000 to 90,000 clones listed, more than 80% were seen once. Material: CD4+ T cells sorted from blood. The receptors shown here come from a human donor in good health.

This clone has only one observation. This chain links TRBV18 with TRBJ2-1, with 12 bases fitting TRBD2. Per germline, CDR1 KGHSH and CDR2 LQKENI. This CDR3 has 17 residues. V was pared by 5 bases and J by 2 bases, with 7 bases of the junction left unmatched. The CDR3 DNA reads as TGTGCCAGCTCATCATGGACTAGCGGGGACCCCTACAATGAGCAGTTCTTC. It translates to CASSSWTSGDPYNEQFF.

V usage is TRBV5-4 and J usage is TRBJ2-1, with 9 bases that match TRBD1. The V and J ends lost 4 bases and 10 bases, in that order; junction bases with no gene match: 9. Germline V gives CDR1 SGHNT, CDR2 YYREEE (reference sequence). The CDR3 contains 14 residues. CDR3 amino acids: CASSPGTGKREQFF. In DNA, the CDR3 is TGTGCCAGCAGCCCCGGGACAGGGAAAAGGGAGCAGTTCTTC.

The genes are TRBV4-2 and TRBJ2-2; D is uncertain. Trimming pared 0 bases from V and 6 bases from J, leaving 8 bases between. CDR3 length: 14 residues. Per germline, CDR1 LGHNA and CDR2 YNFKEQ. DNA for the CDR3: TGTGCCAGCAGCCAAGACATGTATGCCGGGGAGCTGTTTTTT. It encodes CASSQDMYAGELFF.

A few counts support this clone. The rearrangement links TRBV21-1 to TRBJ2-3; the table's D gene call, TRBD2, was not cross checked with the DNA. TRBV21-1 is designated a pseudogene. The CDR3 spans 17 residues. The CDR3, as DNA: TGTGCCAGCAGCTCTACGGGAGCGGGAGAGGGCACAGATACGCAGTATTTT. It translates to CASSSTGAGEGTDTQYF.

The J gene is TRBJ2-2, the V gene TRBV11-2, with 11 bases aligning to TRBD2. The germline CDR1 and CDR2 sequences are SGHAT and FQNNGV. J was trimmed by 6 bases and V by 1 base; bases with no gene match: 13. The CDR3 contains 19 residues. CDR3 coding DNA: TGTGCCAGCAGCTTAGTCCTATTTCCTAGCGGGAGGTTTGCCGGGGAGCTGTTTTTT. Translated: CASSLVLFPSGRFAGELFF.

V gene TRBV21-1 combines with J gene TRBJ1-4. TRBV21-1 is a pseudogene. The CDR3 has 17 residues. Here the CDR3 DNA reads TGTGCCAGCAGCCCCTTCCGAGGGGTCTGGCTGCGAGAAAAACTGTTTTTT. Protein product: CASSPFRGVWLREKLFF.

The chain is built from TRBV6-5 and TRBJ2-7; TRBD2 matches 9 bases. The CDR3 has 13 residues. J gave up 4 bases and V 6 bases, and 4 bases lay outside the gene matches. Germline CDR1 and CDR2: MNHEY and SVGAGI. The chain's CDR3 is CASRVTSGYEQYF. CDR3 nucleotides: TGTGCCAGCAGGGTGACTAGCGGATACGAGCAGTACTTC.

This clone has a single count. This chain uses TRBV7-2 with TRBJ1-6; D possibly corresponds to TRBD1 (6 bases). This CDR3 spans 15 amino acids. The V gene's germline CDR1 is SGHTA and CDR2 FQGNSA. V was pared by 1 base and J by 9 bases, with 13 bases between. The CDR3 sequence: CASSLDSGVGSPLHF. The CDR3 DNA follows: TGTGCCAGCAGCTTAGACTCAGGGGTCGGTTCACCCCTCCACTTT. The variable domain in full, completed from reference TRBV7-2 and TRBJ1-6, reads GAGVSQSPSNKVTEKGKDVELRCDPISGHTALYWYRQSLGQGLEFLIYFQGNSAPDKSGLPSDRFSAERTGGSVSTLTIQRTQQEDSAVYLCASSLDSGVGSPLHFGNGTRLTVT.

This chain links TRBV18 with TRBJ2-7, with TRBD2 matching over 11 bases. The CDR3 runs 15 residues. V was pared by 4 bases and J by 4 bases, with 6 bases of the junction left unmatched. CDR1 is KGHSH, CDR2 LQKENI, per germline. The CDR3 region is CASSLRLAGLYEQYF. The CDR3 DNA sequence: TGTGCCAGCTCACTACGACTAGCGGGATTATACGAGCAGTACTTC.

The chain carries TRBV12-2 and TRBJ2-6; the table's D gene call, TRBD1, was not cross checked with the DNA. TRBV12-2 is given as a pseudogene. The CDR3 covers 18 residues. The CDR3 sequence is CASRLDDRVSSGANVLTF. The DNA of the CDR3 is TGTGCAAGTCGCTTAGATGACAGGGTCAGCTCTGGGGCCAACGTCCTGACTTTC.

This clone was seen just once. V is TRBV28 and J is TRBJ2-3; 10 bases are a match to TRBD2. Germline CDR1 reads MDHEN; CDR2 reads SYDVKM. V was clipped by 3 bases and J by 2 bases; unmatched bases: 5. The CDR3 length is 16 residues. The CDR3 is CASSFTSGTNTDTQYF. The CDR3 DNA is TGTGCCAGCAGTTTTACTAGCGGGACGAACACAGATACGCAGTATTTT. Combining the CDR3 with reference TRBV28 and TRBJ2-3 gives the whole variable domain DVKVTQSSRYLVKRTGEKVFLECVQDMDHENMFWYRQDPGLGLRLIYFSYDVKMKEKGDIPEGYSVSREKKERFSLILESASTNQTSMYLCASSFTSGTNTDTQYFGPGTRLTVL.

CDR3 nucleotides: TGTGCCAGCAGTTTTAGTTTCCGCCGGGACAGCACCTACGAGCAGTACTTC. This sequence encodes CASSFSFRRDSTYEQYF. The V call is TRBV27, the J call TRBJ2-7; 7 bases agree with TRBD1. Losses at the gene ends were 3 bases for V and 2 bases for J; bases not matched to a gene: 13. This CDR3 has 17 residues. Germline V gene data show CDR1 as MNHEY and CDR2 as SMNVEV (reference sequence).

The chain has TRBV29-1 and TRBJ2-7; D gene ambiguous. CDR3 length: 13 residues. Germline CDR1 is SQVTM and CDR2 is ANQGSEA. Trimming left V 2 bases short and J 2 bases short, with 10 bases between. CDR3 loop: CSVEQDRPYEQYF. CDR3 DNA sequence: TGCAGCGTTGAACAGGATCGGCCCTACGAGCAGTACTTC.

The DNA of the CDR3 is TGTGCCAGCAGCTTAGATTGGACAGGGGGGGAGACCCAGTACTTC. This sequence encodes CASSLDWTGGETQYF. The chain carries TRBV7-2 and TRBJ2-5; 10 bases agree with TRBD1. Germline CDR1 SGHTA, CDR2 FQGNSA. V lost 1 base and J lost 5; bases outside the gene matches: 4. The CDR3 consists of 15 residues.

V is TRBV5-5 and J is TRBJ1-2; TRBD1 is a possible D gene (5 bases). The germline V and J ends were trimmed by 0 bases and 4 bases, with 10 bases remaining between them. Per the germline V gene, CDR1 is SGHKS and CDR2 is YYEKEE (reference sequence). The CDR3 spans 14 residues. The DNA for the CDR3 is TGTGCCAGCAGCTTGGAGACAGAAAGCTATGGCTACACCTTC. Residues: CASSLETESYGYTF.

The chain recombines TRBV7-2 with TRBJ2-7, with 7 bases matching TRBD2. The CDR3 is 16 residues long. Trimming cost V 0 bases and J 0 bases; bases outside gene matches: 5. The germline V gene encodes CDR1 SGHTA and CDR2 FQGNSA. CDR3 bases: TGTGCCAGCAGCTTAGCCCACGGGGGGACCTCCTACGAGCAGTACTTC. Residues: CASSLAHGGTSYEQYF.

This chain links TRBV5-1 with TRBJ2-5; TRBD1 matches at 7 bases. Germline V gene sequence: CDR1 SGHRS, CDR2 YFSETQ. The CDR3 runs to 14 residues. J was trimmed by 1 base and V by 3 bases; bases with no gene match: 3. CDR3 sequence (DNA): TGCGCCAGCAGCTCGGGACAGACCCAAGAGACCCAGTACTTC. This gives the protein CASSSGQTQETQYF.

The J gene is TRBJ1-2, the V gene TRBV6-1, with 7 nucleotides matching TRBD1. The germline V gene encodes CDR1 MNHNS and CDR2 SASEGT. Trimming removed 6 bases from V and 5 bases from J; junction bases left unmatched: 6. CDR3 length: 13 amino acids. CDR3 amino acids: CASREGARYGYTF. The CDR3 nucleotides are TGTGCCAGCAGGGAGGGGGCTCGTTATGGCTACACCTTC.

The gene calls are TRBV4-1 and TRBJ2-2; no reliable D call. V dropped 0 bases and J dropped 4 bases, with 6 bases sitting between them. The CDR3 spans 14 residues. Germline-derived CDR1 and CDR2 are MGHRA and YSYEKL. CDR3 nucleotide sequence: TGCGCCAGCAGCCAAGATTCGGTCACCGGGGAGCTGTTTTTT. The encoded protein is CASSQDSVTGELFF.

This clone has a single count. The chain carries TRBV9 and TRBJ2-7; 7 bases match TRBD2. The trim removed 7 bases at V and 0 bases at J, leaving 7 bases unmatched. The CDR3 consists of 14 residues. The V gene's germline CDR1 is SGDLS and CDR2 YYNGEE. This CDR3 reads CASARQRDSYEQYF. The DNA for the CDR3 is TGTGCCAGCGCCCGGCAGCGGGACTCCTACGAGCAGTACTTC.

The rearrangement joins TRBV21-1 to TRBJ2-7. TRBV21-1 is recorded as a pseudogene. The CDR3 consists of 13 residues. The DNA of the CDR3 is TGTGCCAGCAGCATTCTTACATGGGACGAGCAGTACTTC. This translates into CASSILTWDEQYF.

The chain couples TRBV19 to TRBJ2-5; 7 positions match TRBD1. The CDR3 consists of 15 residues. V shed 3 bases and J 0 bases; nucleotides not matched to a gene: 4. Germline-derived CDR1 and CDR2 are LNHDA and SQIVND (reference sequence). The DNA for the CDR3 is TGTGCCAGTAGTATCTCGACAGGGTACCAAGAGACCCAGTACTTC. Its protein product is CASSISTGYQETQYF.

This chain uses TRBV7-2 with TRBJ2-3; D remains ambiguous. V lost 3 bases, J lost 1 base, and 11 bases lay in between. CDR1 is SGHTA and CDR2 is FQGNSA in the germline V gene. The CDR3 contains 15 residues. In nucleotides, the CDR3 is TGTGCCAGCAGCTTCTCCAGCTTTGGCACAGATACGCAGTATTTT. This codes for CASSFSSFGTDTQYF.

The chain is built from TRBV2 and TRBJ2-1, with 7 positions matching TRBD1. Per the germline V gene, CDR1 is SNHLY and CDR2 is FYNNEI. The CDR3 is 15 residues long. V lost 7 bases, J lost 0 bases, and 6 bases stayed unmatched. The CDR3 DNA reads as TGTGCCAGCACAAAACAGGGGAGCTCCTACAATGAGCAGTTCTTC. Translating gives CASTKQGSSYNEQFF.

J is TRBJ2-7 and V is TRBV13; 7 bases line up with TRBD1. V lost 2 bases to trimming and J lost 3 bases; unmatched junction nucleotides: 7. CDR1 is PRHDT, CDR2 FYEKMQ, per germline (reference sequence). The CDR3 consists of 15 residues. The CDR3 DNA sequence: TGTGCCAGCAGCTTAAGGGAACAGGGGTACTACGAGCAGTACTTC. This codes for CASSLREQGYYEQYF.

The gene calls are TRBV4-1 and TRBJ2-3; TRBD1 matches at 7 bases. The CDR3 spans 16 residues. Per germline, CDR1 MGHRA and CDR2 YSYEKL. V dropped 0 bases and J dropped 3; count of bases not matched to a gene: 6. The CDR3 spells CASSQDRDSFTDTQYF. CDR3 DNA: TGCGCCAGCAGCCAAGATCGGGACAGCTTTACAGATACGCAGTATTTT.

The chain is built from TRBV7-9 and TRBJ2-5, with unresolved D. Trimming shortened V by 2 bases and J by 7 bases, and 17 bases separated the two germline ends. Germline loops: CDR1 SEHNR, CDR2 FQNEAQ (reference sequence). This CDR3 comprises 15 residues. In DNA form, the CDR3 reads TGTGCCAGCAGCTTAAGCACGGTAGGGCCGGCGACCCAGTACTTC. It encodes CASSLSTVGPATQYF.